These T cell receptor beta chains were read from a single sample in a study of T cell repertoires in cytomegalovirus infection. MiXCR was run by TCRdb on the reads, yielding one entry per CDR3 protein. The table includes roughly 140,000 distinct CDR3 sequences, 23% detected once. Sequenced sample: PBMCs. The receptor set was obtained from a human donor in good health (CMV status not recorded). Some clones in this sample may be carry-over from other donors' samples. CDR3s include the opening cysteine and the closing phenylalanine or tryptophan. D genes are given only for firm matches. Clone size is given for some rows only: seen once, a few or many times, or a class if the clone is expanded.

V	size	D	J	DNA	CDR3
TRBV7-2	-	-	TRBJ2-6	TGTGCCAGCAGCTTATACCCCGGCGGCTCTGGGGCCAACGTCCTGACTTTC	CASSLYPGGSGANVLTF
TRBV11-3	many	-	TRBJ2-7	TGTGCCAGCAGCTTAAACCCCAGGGACGAGCAGTACTTC	CASSLNPRDEQYF
TRBV7-9	many	-	TRBJ1-4	TGTGCCAGCAGCGCCCGGGGCTATGATGAAAAACTGTTTTTT	CASSARGYDEKLFF
TRBV6-6	many	-	TRBJ1-3	TGTGCCAGCAGTTTTGGGAACTCGGGAAACACCATATATTTT	CASSFGNSGNTIYF
TRBV11-2	-	-	TRBJ2-5	TGTGCCAGCAGCCATCCCAAACAGGGGAGGTACCAAGAGACCCAGTACTTC	CASSHPKQGRYQETQYF
TRBV7-6	many	-	TRBJ2-1	TGTGCCAGCAGCCCCGACCCCACTGATTACAATGAGCAGTTCTTC	CASSPDPTDYNEQFF
TRBV7-2	many	TRBD2	TRBJ2-3	TGTGCCAGCAGCCTACGGAGCGGGAGGGGGGGCACAGATACGCAGTATTTT	CASSLRSGRGGTDTQYF
TRBV7-8	many	-	TRBJ2-1	TGTGCCAGCAGCTTAGCGGCAGGACACCTCTACAATGAGCAGTTCTTC	CASSLAAGHLYNEQFF
TRBV7-2	-	TRBD2	TRBJ2-3	TGTGCGACCGGGACTAGCAAGCCAGATACGCAGTATTTT	CATGTSKPDTQYF
TRBV3-1	-	TRBD1	TRBJ1-2	TGTGCCAGCAGCCAAAAACAGGGGAGTTATGGCTACACCTTC	CASSQKQGSYGYTF
TRBV7-2	many	-	TRBJ2-5	TGTGCCAGCAGCCCGGGGCGGGGGCTAGAGACCCAGTACTTC	CASSPGRGLETQYF
TRBV5-1	-	TRBD1	TRBJ2-1	TGCGCCAGCAGACAAGACCCGGGACAGTTCAATGAGCAGTTCTTC	CASRQDPGQFNEQFF
TRBV19	-	-	TRBJ2-5	TGTGCCAGTAGTATAGGGGCAGGGGTGATGGAGACCCAGTACTTC	CASSIGAGVMETQYF
TRBV5-4	few	TRBD2	TRBJ2-1	TGTGCCAGCAGCTCTCGACTAGCGGGAGAAGAGGAGCAGTTCTTC	CASSSRLAGEEEQFF
TRBV29-1	few	-	TRBJ2-7	TGCAGCGTGGGCACCACAGGGTTGAAGTACTTC	CSVGTTGLKYF
TRBV28	once	TRBD1	TRBJ1-6	TGTGCCAGCAGTTCCTCCGGGACAGGGGGAAATTCACCCCTCCACTTT	CASSSSGTGGNSPLHF
TRBV12-3/TRBV12-4	few	TRBD1	TRBJ2-7	TGTGCCAGCAGTCGGACAGGGTCCTACGAGCAGTACTTC	CASSRTGSYEQYF
TRBV7-8	few	TRBD2	TRBJ2-1	TGTGCCAGCAGCTTAGCTAGGCTAGCGGAGTACAATGAGCAGTTCTTC	CASSLARLAEYNEQFF
TRBV7-2	many	-	TRBJ2-5	TGTGCCAGCAGCTCCGGGGCTAGCGAGCCAGGGGAGACCCAGTACTTC	CASSSGASEPGETQYF
TRBV18	few	-	TRBJ2-5	TGTGCCAGCTCACCTAAGGCAGGGGAAATTCAAGAGACCCAGTACTTC	CASSPKAGEIQETQYF
TRBV7-2	-	TRBD2	TRBJ2-3	TGTGCCAGCAGCTTAGCGCGAGCGGGGGGCTATATGTCTAGCACAGATACGCAGTATTTT	CASSLARAGGYMSSTDTQYF
TRBV24-1	-	TRBD2	TRBJ2-3	TGTGCCACCAGTGATTTCATGGCGGGAGGGCCGCCAGATACGCAGTATTTT	CATSDFMAGGPPDTQYF
TRBV7-4	few	TRBD2	TRBJ2-7	TGTGCCAGCAGCCCCCGGATGAGCGGGAGCTACGAGCAGTACTTC	CASSPRMSGSYEQYF
TRBV5-1	-	TRBD2	TRBJ2-7	TGCGCCAGCAGCGTGAAATTAGCGGGTACCTACGAGCAGTACTTC	CASSVKLAGTYEQYF
TRBV7-2	many	TRBD1	TRBJ1-5	TGTGCCAGCAGCAGAGTAACCGGGACAGGGGGAAATCAGCCCCAGCATTTT	CASSRVTGTGGNQPQHF
TRBV18	-	-	TRBJ1-1	TGTGCCAGCTCACCACCGGAAAGGGGTGACACTGAAGCTTTCTTT	CASSPPERGDTEAFF
TRBV4-1	-	-	TRBJ1-1	TGCGCCAGCAGCCGGATACAGGGGAACACTGAAGCTTTCTTT	CASSRIQGNTEAFF
TRBV7-2	many	-	TRBJ2-3	TGTGCCAGCAGCTTCAAACCTATTTCCACAGATACGCAGTATTTT	CASSFKPISTDTQYF
TRBV7-9	-	-	TRBJ1-2	TGTGCCAGCAGCGTAACAGGGTCGGGCTATGGCTACACCTTC	CASSVTGSGYGYTF
TRBV15	-	-	TRBJ2-7	TGTGCCACCAGCCCGCAGGAAGGTTCCTACGAGCAGTACTTC	CATSPQEGSYEQYF
TRBV4-3	-	-	TRBJ1-5	TGCGCCAGCAGCCCGGGCAGGGGAAGCAATCAGCCCCAGCATTTT	CASSPGRGSNQPQHF
TRBV20-1	-	-	TRBJ2-7	TGCAGTGCTAGAGATTTCGCCTACGAGCAGTACTTC	CSARDFAYEQYF
TRBV6-1	-	-	TRBJ2-1	TGTGCCAGCAGTGAAGCAAGGTCGGAGCAGTTCTTC	CASSEARSEQFF
TRBV28	few	-	TRBJ2-7	TGTGCCAGCAGTCCGCGGGTGCTTGGCGAGCAGTACTTC	CASSPRVLGEQYF
TRBV29-1	few	-	TRBJ2-7	TGCAGCGTTGGACAACAGTACGAGCAGTACTTC	CSVGQQYEQYF
TRBV7-2	many	-	TRBJ1-1	TGTGCCAGCAGCTTAGGCAGGGGTTTGCAAGCTTTCTTT	CASSLGRGLQAFF
TRBV12-3/TRBV12-4	few	-	TRBJ1-5	TGTGCCAGCAGTTTAAGCGGGGGGAATAATCAGCCCCAGCATTTT	CASSLSGGNNQPQHF
TRBV12-3/TRBV12-4	many	TRBD2	TRBJ2-3	TGTGCCAGCGGGGTAGCGGGGACAGATACGCAGTATTTT	CASGVAGTDTQYF
TRBV27	few	-	TRBJ2-7	TGTGCCAGCAGTTCCCGACGGGACGAGCAGTACTTC	CASSSRRDEQYF